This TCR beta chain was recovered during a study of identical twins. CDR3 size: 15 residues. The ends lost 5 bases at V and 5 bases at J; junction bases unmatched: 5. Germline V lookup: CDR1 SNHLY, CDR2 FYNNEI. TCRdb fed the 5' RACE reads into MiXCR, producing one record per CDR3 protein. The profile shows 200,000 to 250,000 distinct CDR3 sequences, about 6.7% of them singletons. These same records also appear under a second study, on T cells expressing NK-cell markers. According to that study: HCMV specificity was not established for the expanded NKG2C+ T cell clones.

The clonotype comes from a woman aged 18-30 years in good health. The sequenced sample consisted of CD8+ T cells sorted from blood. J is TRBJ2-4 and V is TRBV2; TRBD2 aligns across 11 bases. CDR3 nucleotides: TGTGCCAGCAGTTTAGCGGGAGGGATGGAAAACATTCAGTACTTC. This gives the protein CASSLAGGMENIQYF.